This T cell receptor (beta chain) was found in a study of cytomegalovirus exposure and HLA in healthy donors. About the research overall: An earlier analysis found some 100 million unique TCR beta sequences from 200 million or so T cells.

PCR was performed using 60 Vbeta and 13 Jbeta primers. Assay: immunoSEQ multiplex PCR; the TCRdb copy retains only in-frame clones and omits some. The repertoire holds some 150,000 clones, with roughly 80% as singletons. As concerns this clone: The antigen remains unidentified.

Findings of the study overall: Immune exposure data for these donors was limited to CMV serostatus.

The sample was PBMCs. The sequence derives from a man in his thirties or forties in good health and CMV-seropositive.

CDR3 in amino acids: CASSQGGTVLFGYTF. The CDR3 DNA follows: TGCGCCAGCAGCCAAGGGGGGACAGTCCTCTTTGGCTACACCTTC. The rearrangement uses TRBV4-1 and TRBJ1-2; 7 bases align to TRBD1. Losses at the gene ends were 1 base for V and 7 bases for J; bases not matched to a gene: 9. The V gene's germline CDR1 is MGHRA and CDR2 YSYEKL. This CDR3 has 15 amino acids.